This entry lists 24 T cell receptor beta chains sequenced from one sample in a study of human T cells and chemical hapten exposure. In TCRdb, the RACE reads were re-called with MiXCR into one record per CDR3 protein. This repertoire shows about 340,000 distinct CDR3 sequences, under 9% found once; its top ten account for more than 7%. Time point given: patch test 1, 2 weeks after DPC sensitization. The sample's treatment: therapeutic diphenylcyclopropenone sensitization with weekly scalp DPC. The sample here was whole blood, taken in connection with sensitization to the hapten diphenylcyclopropenone (DPC). The source of these receptors is a woman aged 18-29 years with alopecia areata. Some clones in this sample may be carry-over from other donors' samples.

This clonotype came up a few times. The V gene is TRBV5-1, the J gene TRBJ1-6; the D gene is possibly TRBD1 (5 bases). This CDR3 contains 15 residues. From germline, CDR1 is SGHRS and CDR2 YFSETQ. The V end was cut by 2 bases, the J end by 9 bases, with 15 bases between. CDR3 bases: TGCGCCAGCAGCTTCGGGGGAAGAGAAGGTTCACCCCTCCACTTT. This encodes CASSFGGREGSPLHF. Supplemented by reference TRBV5-1 and TRBJ1-6, the full variable domain reads KAGVTQTPRYLIKTRGQQVTLSCSPISGHRSVSWYQQTPGQGLQFLFEYFSETQRNKGNFPGRFSGRQFSNSRSEMNVSTLELGDSALYLCASSFGGREGSPLHFGNGTRLTVT.

This clonotype was seen a few times. This chain joins TRBV5-1 and TRBJ1-1, with 10 bases that match TRBD1. This CDR3 comprises 16 residues. V shed 4 bases, J shed 3 bases, and the junction held 9 bases outside the gene matches. Germline lookup yields CDR1 SGHRS and CDR2 YFSETQ. CDR3 DNA sequence: TGCGCCAGCAGCCCCAGCGGGACAGGGGTCGACACTGAAGCTTTCTTT. As protein: CASSPSGTGVDTEAFF.

This chain links TRBV28 with TRBJ1-1; no clear D. Trimming took off 5 bases at V and 0 bases at J, with 10 bases between the two ends. CDR3 length: 14 residues. Germline V gene data show CDR1 as MDHEN and CDR2 as SYDVKM. The CDR3 loop is CASSATGLNTEAFF. CDR3 in DNA: TGTGCCAGCAGTGCGACTGGCCTGAACACTGAAGCTTTCTTT.

The chain carries TRBV3-1 and TRBJ1-2; D is ambiguous. The CDR3 extends over 13 amino acids. Trimming cost V 6 bases and J 6 bases, with 14 bases left between them. CDR1 LGHDT and CDR2 YNNKEL come from the germline V gene (reference sequence). Here the CDR3 DNA reads TGTGCCAGCAGTCCAGGCGGGGTTAATGGCTACACCTTC. Protein: CASSPGGVNGYTF.

This clonotype came up many times. This chain links TRBV12-5 with TRBJ2-3, with 9 bases that match TRBD2. With V trimmed by 6 bases and J by 8 bases, 3 bases remained unmatched. CDR3 length equals 12 residues. Germline values: CDR1 LGHNT, CDR2 FRNRAP. CDR3 sequence (DNA): TGTGCTAGTGGGTCACTAGCGGGTACGCAGTATTTT. Its protein is CASGSLAGTQYF.

This clonotype was counted only a few times. The rearrangement joins TRBV19 to TRBJ1-5, with D tentatively TRBD1 (5 bases). The CDR3 is 14 residues long. V lost 3 bases and J 7 bases, leaving 13 bases between the germline ends. From germline, CDR1 is LNHDA and CDR2 SQIVND (reference sequence). The CDR3 nucleotides are TGTGCCAGTAGTATCGGTCAGGGTGCCCAGCCCCAGCATTTT. Protein: CASSIGQGAQPQHF.

CDR3 DNA: TGTGCCAGCAGCCCAGTGGCCGGGGAGCTGTTTTTT. This codes for CASSPVAGELFF. This sequence joins TRBV3-1 and TRBJ2-2; D is unclear. Germline loops: CDR1 LGHDT, CDR2 YNNKEL (reference sequence). The CDR3 contains 12 residues. V dropped 4 bases and J dropped 6 bases, with 6 bases sitting between them.

This clonotype has a count of ten or more. One end of the junction varies from germline; a read error may be responsible. J is TRBJ1-1 and V is TRBV27; D unclear. Germline V CDR1 and CDR2: MNHEY, SMNVEV (reference sequence). The CDR3 runs 14 residues. For the CDR3, the DNA is TGCGCCAGCAGCTTGGGTGGAGGTAACACTGAAGCTTTCTTT. Amino acids: CASSLGGGNTEAFF.

The gene calls are TRBV5-1 and TRBJ1-4; the D is unclear. The CDR3 consists of 14 residues. V lost 4 bases and J 8 bases, leaving 15 bases between the germline ends. Germline values: CDR1 SGHRS, CDR2 YFSETQ. Here the CDR3 DNA reads TGCGCCAGCAGCCTGGAAAAAATCGGGGAAAAACTGTTTTTT. It specifies CASSLEKIGEKLFF.

The rearrangement links TRBV4-3 to TRBJ1-2, with 8 bases identical to TRBD1. Germline V gene data show CDR1 as LGHNA and CDR2 as YSLEER. V lost 4 bases, J lost 0 bases, and 13 bases stayed unmatched. The CDR3 contains 18 residues. The CDR3 is CASSRTLVVTGANYGYTF. The CDR3 DNA is TGCGCCAGCAGCCGGACGTTGGTGGTGACAGGGGCTAACTATGGCTACACCTTC.

This clonotype showed up many times. The rearrangement uses TRBV4-1 and TRBJ2-7; D is possibly TRBD2 (5 bases). CDR1 MGHRA and CDR2 YSYEKL come from the germline V gene. The CDR3 contains 15 residues. V was cut by 4 bases and J by 1 base, with 14 bases left in between. The CDR3 loop is CASSRRSEGSYEQYF. CDR3 in DNA: TGCGCCAGCAGCCGACGTAGTGAGGGTTCCTACGAGCAGTACTTC.

This clonotype was counted between two and nine times. The CDR3 nucleotides are TGTGCCAGCAGCTTAGCCACTATCTACGAGCAGTACTTC. This encodes CASSLATIYEQYF. The V gene is TRBV7-2, the J gene TRBJ2-7; D remains ambiguous. V was cut by 0 bases and J by 3 bases, with 6 bases left in between. The V gene's germline CDR1 is SGHTA and CDR2 FQGNSA. The CDR3 is 13 amino acids.

This clonotype was seen more than once but under ten times. V and J are TRBV4-1 and TRBJ2-1, with TRBD2 as a possible D gene (6 bases). Germline CDR1 and CDR2: MGHRA and YSYEKL. Between the trimmed V and J ends, which lost 5 bases and 8 bases, there was a span of 28 bases. This CDR3 is 18 amino acids long. DNA for the CDR3: TGCGCCAGCAGCAAATGGCGCTTGGGACTCATAGCTTCGGATGAGCAGTTCTTC. Residues: CASSKWRLGLIASDEQFF.

This sequence joins TRBV2 and TRBJ2-1; 9 positions agree with TRBD1. The CDR3 has 15 amino acids. Trimming took 7 bases from V and 5 from J; bases not matched to a gene: 9. Germline V gene data show CDR1 as SNHLY and CDR2 as FYNNEI. The CDR3 nucleotides read TGTGCCAGCACCAGAGAGGGGACAGGGCACAATGAGCAGTTCTTC. Translated, it gives CASTREGTGHNEQFF.

This clonotype was detected ten times or more. This chain connects TRBV12-3 or TRBV12-4 to TRBJ1-1; 7 nucleotides match TRBD1. Trimming at V came to 6 bases and at J to 2 bases, leaving 6 bases not matched to a gene. The CDR3 runs to 14 residues. The CDR3 spells CASRGRQGNTEAFF. CDR3 coding DNA: TGTGCCAGCAGGGGACGACAGGGAAACACTGAAGCTTTCTTT.

This clonotype turned up a few times. The V gene is TRBV18, the J gene TRBJ1-1; no definite D call. Per the germline V gene, CDR1 is KGHSH and CDR2 is LQKENI. The ends were cut back, 5 bases at V and 4 bases at J, with 14 bases in the middle. The CDR3 is made up of 14 amino acids. The CDR3 nucleotides read TGTGCCAGCTCATCGGCCCTGTCAACCACTGAAGCTTTCTTT. Protein: CASSSALSTTEAFF.

The rearrangement links TRBV6-2 or TRBV6-3 to TRBJ1-4, with a weak D call TRBD1 (6 bases). Germline V gene lookup returns CDR1 MNHEY and CDR2 SVGEGT. V dropped 6 bases and J dropped 10 bases, with 15 bases sitting between them. The CDR3 loop spans 13 amino acids. CDR3 nucleotide sequence: TGTGCCAGCAGCAGCACAGGGATCGGAAAACTGTTTTTT. Its translation: CASSSTGIGKLFF.

This clonotype was seen a handful of times. The genes are TRBV18 and TRBJ2-3; possible D gene TRBD1, 5 bases. The V gene lost 0 bases and the J gene lost 2 bases, with 9 bases spanning the gap. This CDR3 comprises 15 residues. Looked up from germline, CDR1 is KGHSH and CDR2 is LQKENI. CDR3 loop: CASSPPRVDTDTQYF. The DNA of the CDR3 is TGTGCCAGCTCACCACCCAGGGTGGACACAGATACGCAGTATTTT.

This clonotype was counted between two and nine times. The chain carries TRBV7-2 and TRBJ1-1; D is unresolved. The V gene's germline CDR1 is SGHTA and CDR2 FQGNSA. The germline V and J ends were trimmed by 0 bases and 0 bases, with 11 bases remaining between them. The CDR3 loop spans 16 amino acids. The CDR3 DNA reads as TGTGCCAGCAGCTTAGCTGGTCTCTGGTTGAACACTGAAGCTTTCTTT. This gives the protein CASSLAGLWLNTEAFF.

The J gene is TRBJ2-7, the V gene TRBV6-1, with TRBD2 identical over 12 bases. Germline CDR1 MNHNS, CDR2 SASEGT. CDR3 length: 17 amino acids. The ends lost 3 bases at V and 3 bases at J; junction bases unmatched: 9. CDR3 region: CASSDLASGGDIYEQYF. As DNA, the CDR3 is TGTGCCAGCAGTGACTTGGCTAGCGGGGGGGACATCTACGAGCAGTACTTC.

Ten or more counts support this clonotype. This sequence joins TRBV29-1 and TRBJ2-1; 8 bases are a match to TRBD1. The CDR3 spans 13 residues. The V gene's germline CDR1 is SQVTM and CDR2 ANQGSEA. J was trimmed by 9 bases and V by 5 bases; bases with no gene match: 9. CDR3 in amino acids: CSVSQGAWGEQFF. The CDR3 nucleotides read TGCAGCGTTTCCCAGGGGGCTTGGGGTGAGCAGTTCTTC.

This clonotype was observed many times. The chain has TRBV9 and TRBJ2-3; possible D gene TRBD1, 6 bases. There are 16 residues in the CDR3. Germline lookup yields CDR1 SGDLS and CDR2 YYNGEE. Trimming took 0 bases from V and 1 from J, leaving 12 bases between them. This CDR3 reads CASSVGTDPRTDTQYF. CDR3 sequence (DNA): TGTGCCAGCAGCGTAGGGACAGATCCTCGCACAGATACGCAGTATTTT.

V gene TRBV20-1 combines with J gene TRBJ1-1, with D possibly TRBD1 on 6 matching bases. The CDR3 consists of 13 residues. CDR1 and CDR2 (germline): DFQATT, SNEGSKA (reference sequence). The CDR3 DNA reads as TGCAGGGGGGCTCTCGGGATCTCAGGGGAAGCTTTCTTT. This translates into CRGALGISGEAFF.

This clonotype was detected ten times or more. The chain carries TRBV9 and TRBJ2-3; maybe TRBD2 (6 bases). CDR1 and CDR2 (germline): SGDLS, YYNGEE. CDR3 length: 20 amino acids. Trimming took 0 bases from V and 4 from J, leaving 27 bases between them. The CDR3 sequence is CASSVATKTRRGLESDTQYF. DNA for the CDR3: TGTGCCAGCAGCGTAGCTACTAAGACTAGGCGGGGACTGGAATCAGATACGCAGTATTTT.